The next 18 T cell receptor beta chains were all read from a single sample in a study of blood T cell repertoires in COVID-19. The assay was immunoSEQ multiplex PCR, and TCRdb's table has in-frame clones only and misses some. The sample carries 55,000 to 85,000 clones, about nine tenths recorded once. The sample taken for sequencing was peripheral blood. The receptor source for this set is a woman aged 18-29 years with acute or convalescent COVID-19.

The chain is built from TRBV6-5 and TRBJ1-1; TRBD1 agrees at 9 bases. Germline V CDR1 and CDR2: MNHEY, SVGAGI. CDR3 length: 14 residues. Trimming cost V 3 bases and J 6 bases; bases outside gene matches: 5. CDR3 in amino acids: CASSYTGQGSEAFF. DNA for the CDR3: TGTGCCAGCAGTTATACGGGACAGGGCTCTGAAGCTTTCTTT.

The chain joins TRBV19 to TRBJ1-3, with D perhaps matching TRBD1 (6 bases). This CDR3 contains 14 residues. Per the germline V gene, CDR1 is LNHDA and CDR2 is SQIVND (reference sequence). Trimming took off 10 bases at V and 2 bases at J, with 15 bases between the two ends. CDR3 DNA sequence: TGTGCCACAAAGGGGAGGGGGACTGGAAACACCATATATTTT. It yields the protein CATKGRGTGNTIYF.

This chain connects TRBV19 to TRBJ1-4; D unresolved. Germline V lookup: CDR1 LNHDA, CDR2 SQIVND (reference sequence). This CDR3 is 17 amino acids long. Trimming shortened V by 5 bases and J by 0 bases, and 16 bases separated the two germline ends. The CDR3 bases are TGTGCCAGTAGTCCGAGGGCTTCCTCGGCAACTAATGAAAAACTGTTTTTT. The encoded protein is CASSPRASSATNEKLFF.

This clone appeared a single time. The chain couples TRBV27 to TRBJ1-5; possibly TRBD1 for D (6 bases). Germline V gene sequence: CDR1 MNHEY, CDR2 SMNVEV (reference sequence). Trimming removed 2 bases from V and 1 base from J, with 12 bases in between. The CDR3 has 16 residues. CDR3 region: CASSLKAGVSNQPQHF. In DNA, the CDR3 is TGTGCCAGCAGTTTAAAGGCAGGGGTAAGCAATCAGCCCCAGCATTTT.

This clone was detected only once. CDR3 sequence: CASSLVAGANYGYTF. The CDR3 DNA reads TGTGCCAGCAGCTTGGTGGCAGGGGCCAACTATGGCTACACCTTC. This sequence joins TRBV5-6 and TRBJ1-2, with a tentative D call TRBD1 (6 bases). Trimming removed 0 bases from V and 2 bases from J, with 11 bases in between. The CDR3 has 15 residues. The V gene's germline CDR1 is SGHDT and CDR2 YYEEEE.

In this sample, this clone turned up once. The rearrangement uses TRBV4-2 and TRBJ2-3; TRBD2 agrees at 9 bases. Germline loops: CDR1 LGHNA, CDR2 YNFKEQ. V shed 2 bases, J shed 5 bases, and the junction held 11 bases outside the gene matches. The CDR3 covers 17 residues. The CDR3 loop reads CASSQRVAGVRQDTQYF. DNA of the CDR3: TGTGCCAGCAGCCAACGGGTAGCGGGAGTCCGCCAAGATACGCAGTATTTT.

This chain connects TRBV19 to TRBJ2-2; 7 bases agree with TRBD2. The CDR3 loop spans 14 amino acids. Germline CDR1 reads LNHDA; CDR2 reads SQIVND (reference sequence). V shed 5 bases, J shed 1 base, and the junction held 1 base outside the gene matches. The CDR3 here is CASSWGGNTGELFF. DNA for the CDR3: TGTGCCAGTAGTTGGGGGGGGAACACCGGGGAGCTGTTTTTT.

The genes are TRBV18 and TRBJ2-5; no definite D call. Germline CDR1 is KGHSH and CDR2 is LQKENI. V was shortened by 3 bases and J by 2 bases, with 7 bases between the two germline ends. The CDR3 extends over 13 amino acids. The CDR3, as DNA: TGTGCCAGCTCACCCATTCTACAAGAGACCCAGTACTTC. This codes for CASSPILQETQYF. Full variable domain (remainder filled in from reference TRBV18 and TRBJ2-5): NAGVMQNPRHLVRRRGQEARLRCSPMKGHSHVYWYRQLPEEGLKFMVYLQKENIIDESGMPKERFSAEFPKEGPSILRIQQVVRGDSAAYFCASSPILQETQYFGPGTRLLVL.

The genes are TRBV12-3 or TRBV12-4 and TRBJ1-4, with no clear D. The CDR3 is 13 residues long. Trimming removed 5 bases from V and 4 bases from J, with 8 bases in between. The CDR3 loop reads CASSPRDNEKLFF. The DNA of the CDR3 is TGTGCCAGCAGTCCGCGTGATAATGAAAAACTGTTTTTT.

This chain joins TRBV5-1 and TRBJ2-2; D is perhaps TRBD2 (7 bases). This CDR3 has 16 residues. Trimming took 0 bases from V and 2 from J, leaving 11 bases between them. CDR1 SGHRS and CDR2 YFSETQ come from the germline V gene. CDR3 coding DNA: TGCGCCAGCAGCTTGGAGGGGGGGCTCAACACCGGGGAGCTGTTTTTT. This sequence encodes CASSLEGGLNTGELFF.

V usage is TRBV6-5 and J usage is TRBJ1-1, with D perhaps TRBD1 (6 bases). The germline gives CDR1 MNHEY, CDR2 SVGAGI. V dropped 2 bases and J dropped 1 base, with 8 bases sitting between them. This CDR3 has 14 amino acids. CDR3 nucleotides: TGTGCCAGCAGTTACGGACAGAAGAACACTGAAGCTTTCTTT. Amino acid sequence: CASSYGQKNTEAFF.

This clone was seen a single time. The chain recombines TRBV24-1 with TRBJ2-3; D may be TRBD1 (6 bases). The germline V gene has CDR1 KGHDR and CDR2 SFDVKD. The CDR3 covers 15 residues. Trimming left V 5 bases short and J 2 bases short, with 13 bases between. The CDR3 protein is CATSGPGHPTDTQYF. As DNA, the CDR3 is TGTGCCACCAGTGGGCCGGGACACCCCACAGATACGCAGTATTTT.

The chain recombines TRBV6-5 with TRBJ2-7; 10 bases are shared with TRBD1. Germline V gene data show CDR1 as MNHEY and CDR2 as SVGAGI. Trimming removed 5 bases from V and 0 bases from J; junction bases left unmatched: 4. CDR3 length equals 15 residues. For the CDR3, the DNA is TGTGCCAGCAGTCCACGGACAGGGGGCTCCTACGAGCAGTACTTC. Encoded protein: CASSPRTGGSYEQYF.

The CDR3 sequence: CASKGGNEKLFF. CDR3 coding DNA: TGTGCCAGCAAGGGAGGAAATGAAAAACTGTTTTTT. The rearrangement uses TRBV6-6 and TRBJ1-4; the D is unclear. This CDR3 is 12 amino acids long. CDR1 and CDR2 from the germline V gene are MNHNY and SVGAGI (reference sequence). V was trimmed by 7 bases and J by 5 bases, leaving 8 bases between them.

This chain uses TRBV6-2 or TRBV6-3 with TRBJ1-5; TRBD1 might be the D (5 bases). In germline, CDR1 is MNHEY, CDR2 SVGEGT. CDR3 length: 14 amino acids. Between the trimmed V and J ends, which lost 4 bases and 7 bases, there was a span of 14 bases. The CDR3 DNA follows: TGTGCCAGCAGTTCGTCAGCACGGGGGCAGCCCCAGCATTTT. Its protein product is CASSSSARGQPQHF.

The CDR3, as DNA: TGCGCCAGCAGCTTTGGGACAGGGCTTAATGAGCAGTTCTTC. Its protein is CASSFGTGLNEQFF. The chain carries TRBV5-1 and TRBJ2-1; TRBD1 agrees at 9 bases. This CDR3 has 14 amino acids. Germline trimming cut 2 bases from V and 7 bases from J; bases unmatched to any gene: 4. The V gene's germline CDR1 is SGHRS and CDR2 YFSETQ.

The CDR3 nucleotides are TGTGCCAGCTCACAACAGGGAAGCAATCAGCCCCAGCATTTT. Protein product: CASSQQGSNQPQHF. This rearrangement joins TRBV18 to TRBJ1-5; possibly TRBD1 for D (6 bases). CDR1 and CDR2 (germline): KGHSH, LQKENI. Trimming removed 4 bases at V and 1 base at J, with 8 bases between. This CDR3 is 14 amino acids long.

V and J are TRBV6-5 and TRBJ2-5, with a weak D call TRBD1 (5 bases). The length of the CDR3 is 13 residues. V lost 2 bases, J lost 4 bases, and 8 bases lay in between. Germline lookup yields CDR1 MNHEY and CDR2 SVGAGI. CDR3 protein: CASSYRGPETQYF. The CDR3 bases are TGTGCCAGCAGTTACAGGGGCCCAGAGACCCAGTACTTC.